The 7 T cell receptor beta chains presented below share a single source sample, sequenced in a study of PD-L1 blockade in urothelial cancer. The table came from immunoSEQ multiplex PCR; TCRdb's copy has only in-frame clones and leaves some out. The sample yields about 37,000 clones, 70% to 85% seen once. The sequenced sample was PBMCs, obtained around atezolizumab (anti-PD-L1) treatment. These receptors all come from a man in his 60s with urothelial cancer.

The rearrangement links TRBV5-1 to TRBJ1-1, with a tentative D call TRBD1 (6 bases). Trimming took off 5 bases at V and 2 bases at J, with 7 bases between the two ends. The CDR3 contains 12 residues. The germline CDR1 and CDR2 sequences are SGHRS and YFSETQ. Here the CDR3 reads CASRDSNTEAFF. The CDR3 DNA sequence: TGCGCCAGCAGGGACAGCAACACTGAAGCTTTCTTT.

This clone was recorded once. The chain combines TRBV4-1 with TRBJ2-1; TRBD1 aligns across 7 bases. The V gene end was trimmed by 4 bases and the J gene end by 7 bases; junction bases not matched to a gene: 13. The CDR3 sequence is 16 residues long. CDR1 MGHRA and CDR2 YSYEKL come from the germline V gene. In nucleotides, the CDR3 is TGCGCCAGCAGCCGCTTCCCGACAGGGAAGAATAATGAGCAGTTCTTC. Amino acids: CASSRFPTGKNNEQFF.

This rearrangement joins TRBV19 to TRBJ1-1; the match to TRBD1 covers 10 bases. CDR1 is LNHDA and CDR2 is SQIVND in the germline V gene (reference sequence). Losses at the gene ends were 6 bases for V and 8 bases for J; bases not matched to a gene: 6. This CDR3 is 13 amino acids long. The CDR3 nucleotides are TGTGCCAGTAGCCAAAGGACAGGGGGAGAAGCTTTCTTT. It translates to CASSQRTGGEAFF.

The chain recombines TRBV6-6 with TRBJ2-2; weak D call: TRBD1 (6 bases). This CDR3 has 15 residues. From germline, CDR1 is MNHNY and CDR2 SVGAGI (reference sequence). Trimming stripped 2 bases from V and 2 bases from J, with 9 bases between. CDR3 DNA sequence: TGTGCCAGCAGTTACGAAGGGACAAACACCGGGGAGCTGTTTTTT. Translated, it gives CASSYEGTNTGELFF.

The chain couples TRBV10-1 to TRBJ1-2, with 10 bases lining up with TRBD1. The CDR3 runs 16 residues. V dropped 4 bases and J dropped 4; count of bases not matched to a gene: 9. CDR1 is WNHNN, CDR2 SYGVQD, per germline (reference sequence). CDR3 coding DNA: TGCGCCAGCAGTGTGACCGGGACAGGGGCCAGCTATGGCTACACCTTC. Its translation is CASSVTGTGASYGYTF.

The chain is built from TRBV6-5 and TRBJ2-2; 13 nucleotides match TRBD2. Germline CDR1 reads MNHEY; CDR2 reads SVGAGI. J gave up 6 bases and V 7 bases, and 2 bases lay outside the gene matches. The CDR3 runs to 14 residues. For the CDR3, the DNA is TGTGCCAGCAAAACTAGCGGGGGGGCCGGGGAGCTGTTTTTT. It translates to CASKTSGGAGELFF.

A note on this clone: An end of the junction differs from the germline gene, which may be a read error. The CDR3 bases are TGCGCCAGGAGTGCGCGGGGGGTGGAGGGAGAGCAGTACTTC. Amino acids: CARSARGVEGEQYF. The chain couples TRBV10-1 to TRBJ2-7, with 8 bases matching TRBD2. This CDR3 is built from 14 residues. The germline V gene encodes CDR1 WNHNN and CDR2 SYGVQD (reference sequence).